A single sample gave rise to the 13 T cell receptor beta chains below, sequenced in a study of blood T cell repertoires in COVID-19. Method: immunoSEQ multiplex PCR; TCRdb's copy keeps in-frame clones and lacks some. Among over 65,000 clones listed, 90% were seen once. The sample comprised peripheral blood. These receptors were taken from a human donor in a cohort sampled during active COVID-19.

CDR3 nucleotide sequence: TGTGCCAGCAGTCACGACTCCGGGGAAATTACGCAGTATTTT. It specifies CASSHDSGEITQYF. The rearrangement joins TRBV7-9 to TRBJ2-3; tentatively, D is TRBD2 (5 bases). The CDR3 contains 14 residues. CDR1 is SEHNR, CDR2 FQNEAQ, per germline (reference sequence). The V gene lost 6 bases and the J gene lost 8 bases, with 18 bases spanning the gap.

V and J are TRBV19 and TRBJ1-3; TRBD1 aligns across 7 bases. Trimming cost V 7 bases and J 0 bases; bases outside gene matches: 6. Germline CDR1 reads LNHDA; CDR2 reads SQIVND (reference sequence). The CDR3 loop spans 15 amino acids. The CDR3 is CASNTGAFSGNTIYF. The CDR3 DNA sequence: TGTGCCAGTAATACAGGGGCATTCTCTGGAAACACCATATATTTT.

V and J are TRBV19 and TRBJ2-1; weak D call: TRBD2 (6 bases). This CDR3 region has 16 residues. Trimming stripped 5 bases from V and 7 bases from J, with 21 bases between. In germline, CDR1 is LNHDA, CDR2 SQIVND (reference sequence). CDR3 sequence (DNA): TGTGCCAGTAGTCGAACTCCAGGGACGGGAGTGAATGAGCAGTTCTTC. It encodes CASSRTPGTGVNEQFF.

CDR3 residues: CASSLPSGAETQYF. The CDR3 region has the DNA TGTGCCAGCAGCTTGCCTAGCGGGGCGGAGACCCAGTACTTC. The V call is TRBV5-4, the J call TRBJ2-5; TRBD2 matches 9 bases. The CDR3 has 14 amino acids. V lost 1 base, J lost 5 bases, and 3 bases stayed unmatched. Germline CDR1 and CDR2: SGHNT and YYREEE (reference sequence).

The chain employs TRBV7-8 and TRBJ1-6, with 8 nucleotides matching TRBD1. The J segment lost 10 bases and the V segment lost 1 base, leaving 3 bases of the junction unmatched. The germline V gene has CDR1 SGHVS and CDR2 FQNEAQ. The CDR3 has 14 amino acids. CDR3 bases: TGTGCCAGCAGCTTAGGACAGGGGTACTCACCCCTCCACTTT. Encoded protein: CASSLGQGYSPLHF.

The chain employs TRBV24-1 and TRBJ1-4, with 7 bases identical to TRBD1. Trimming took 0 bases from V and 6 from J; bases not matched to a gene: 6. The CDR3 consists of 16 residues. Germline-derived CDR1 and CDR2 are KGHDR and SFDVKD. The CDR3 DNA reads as TGTGCCACCAGTGATTTGTGTACAGGGGATGATGAAAAACTGTTTTTT. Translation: CATSDLCTGDDEKLFF.

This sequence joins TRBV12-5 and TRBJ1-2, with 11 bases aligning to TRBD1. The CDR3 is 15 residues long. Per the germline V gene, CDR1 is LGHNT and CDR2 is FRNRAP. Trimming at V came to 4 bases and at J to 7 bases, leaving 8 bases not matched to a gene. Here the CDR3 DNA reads TGTGCTAGTGGTTGGGGACAGGGGGATGTACGTGGCTACACCTTC. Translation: CASGWGQGDVRGYTF.

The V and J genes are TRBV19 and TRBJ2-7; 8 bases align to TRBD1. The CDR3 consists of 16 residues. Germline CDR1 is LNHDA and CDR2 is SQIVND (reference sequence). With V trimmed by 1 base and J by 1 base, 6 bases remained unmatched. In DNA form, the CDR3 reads TGTGCCAGTAGTATAGCGCGGCAGGGGGCGTCCTACGAGCAGTACTTC. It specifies CASSIARQGASYEQYF.

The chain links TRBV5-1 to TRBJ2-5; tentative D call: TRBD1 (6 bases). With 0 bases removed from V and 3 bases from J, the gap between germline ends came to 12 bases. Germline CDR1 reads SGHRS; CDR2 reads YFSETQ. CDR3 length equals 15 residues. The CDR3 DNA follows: TGCGCCAGCAGCTTGGCTGGGACACAGAAAGAGACCCAGTACTTC. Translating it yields CASSLAGTQKETQYF.

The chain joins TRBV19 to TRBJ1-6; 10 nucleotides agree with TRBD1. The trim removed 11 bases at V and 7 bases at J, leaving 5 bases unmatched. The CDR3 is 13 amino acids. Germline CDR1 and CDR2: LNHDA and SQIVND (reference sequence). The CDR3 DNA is TGTGCCTGTCAGGGACAGGGGAATTCACCCCTCCACTTT. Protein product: CACQGQGNSPLHF.

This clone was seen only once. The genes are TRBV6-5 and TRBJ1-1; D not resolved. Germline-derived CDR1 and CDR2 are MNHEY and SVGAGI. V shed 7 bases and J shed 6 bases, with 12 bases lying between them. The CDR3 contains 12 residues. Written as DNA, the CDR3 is TGTGCCAGCACCGGGAACTCGGCTGAAGCTTTCTTT. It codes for CASTGNSAEAFF.

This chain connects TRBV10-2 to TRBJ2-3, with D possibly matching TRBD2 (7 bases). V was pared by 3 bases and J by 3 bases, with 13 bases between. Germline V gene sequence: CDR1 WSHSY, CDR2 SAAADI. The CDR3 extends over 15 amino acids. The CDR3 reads CASSEGGGRTDTQYF. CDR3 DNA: TGCGCCAGCAGTGAAGGGGGGGGGCGGACAGATACGCAGTATTTT.

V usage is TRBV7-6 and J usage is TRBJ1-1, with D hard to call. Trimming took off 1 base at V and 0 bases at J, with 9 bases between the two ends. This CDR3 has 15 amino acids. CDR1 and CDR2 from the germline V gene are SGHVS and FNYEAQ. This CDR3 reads CASSLDGQLNTEAFF. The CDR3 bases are TGTGCCAGCAGCTTAGATGGCCAGTTGAACACTGAAGCTTTCTTT. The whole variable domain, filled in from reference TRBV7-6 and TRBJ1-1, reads GAGVSQSPRYKVTKRGQDVALRCDPISGHVSLYWYRQALGQGPEFLTYFNYEAQQDKSGLPNDRFSAERPEGSISTLTIQRTEQRDSAMYRCASSLDGQLNTEAFFGQGTRLTVV.